This TCR beta chain was profiled in a study of blood T cell repertoires in COVID-19. Whole-study context: The United States, Italy and Spain provided the acute and convalescent COVID-19 samples. Sources were T cells, B-cell-depleted T cells, or PBMCs; the material itself was cDNA or gDNA.

As processed by the authors: From reference gene primer amplification, estimates of nucleated cell counts were derived. Clones were sequenced by immunoSEQ multiplex PCR, and TCRdb holds only the in-frame ones, with some missing. V and J calls and clone size come straight from that table; D and trimming were deduced from the DNA. In the table there are about 61,000 clones, about nine tenths of which are singletons. The CDR3 contains 11 residues. The V and J ends lost 4 bases and 7 bases, in that order; junction bases with no gene match: 2. Looked up from germline, CDR1 is SGDLS and CDR2 is YYNGEE. The sequencing input was peripheral blood. The chain is built from TRBV9 and TRBJ2-7; the match to TRBD1 covers 7 bases. The clonotype originates from a woman aged 50 to 65 with active or convalescent COVID-19. CDR3 region: CASSLDREQYF. CDR3 nucleotides: TGTGCCAGCAGCCTGGACAGGGAGCAGTACTTC.